This T cell receptor (beta chain) originates from a study of blood T cell repertoires in COVID-19. Profiled with immunoSEQ multiplex PCR; TCRdb holds only in-frame clones, not every one. The table shows 40,000 to 50,000 clones, with approximately 90% occurring only once. The CDR3 runs 13 residues. Germline V gives CDR1 SSHAT, CDR2 FNYEAQ (reference sequence). Comments on this clone: At one end the junction does not follow the germline gene, possibly because of a read error.

The chain recombines TRBV7-7 with TRBJ1-1; D is possibly TRBD1 (5 bases). This TCR derives from a man between 65 and 85 years old with acute or convalescent COVID-19. Sequences were obtained from peripheral blood. This CDR3 is CASSPDSNTEAFF. CDR3 coding DNA: TGTGCTAGCAGCCCTGACAGCAACACTGAAGCTTTCTTT.